This T cell receptor (beta chain) was identified in a study of T cell responses to AZD1222 COVID-19 vaccine. General observations from the study: Among AZD1222 vaccinees, only 5 or 6 were seropositive at baseline. Repertoires in all cases were sampled only once the peak T cell response had passed. The study found vaccine-associated CD4 TCRs spanning spike, dominant at 160-218 and 743-854. There were mostly white British donors and more females than males, and clonal diversity was possibly underestimated.

Germline lookup yields CDR1 GTSNPN and CDR2 SVGIG (reference sequence). The germline V and J ends were trimmed by 0 bases and 4 bases, with 10 bases remaining between them. This CDR3 is 14 amino acids long. Data came from immunoSEQ multiplex PCR; TCRdb stores just in-frame clones and leaves some out. This sample has approximately 100,000 clones, with roughly 88% found just once. Comments on this clone: The antigen is undetermined.

The source material was peripheral blood, sampled on day 0 of MenACWY control vaccination. The chain uses TRBV30 and TRBJ1-5, with a weak D call TRBD1 (5 bases). The clonotype originates from an adult in good health. DNA for the CDR3: TGTGCCTGGAGTGTAGGGTCAGGGAATCAGCCCCAGCATTTT. The encoded protein is CAWSVGSGNQPQHF.